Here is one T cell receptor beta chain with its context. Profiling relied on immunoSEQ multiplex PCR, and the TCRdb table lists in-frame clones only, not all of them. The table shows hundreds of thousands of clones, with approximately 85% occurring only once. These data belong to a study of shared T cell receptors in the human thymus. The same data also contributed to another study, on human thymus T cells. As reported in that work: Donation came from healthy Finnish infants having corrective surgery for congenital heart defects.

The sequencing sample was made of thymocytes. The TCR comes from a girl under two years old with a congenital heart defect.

In nucleotides, the CDR3 is TGTGCCAGCAGCTTAGAGGTCCGGGGGAGGCACACTGAAGCTTTCTTT. It is translated as CASSLEVRGRHTEAFF. The J gene is TRBJ1-1, the V gene TRBV7-6, with D maybe TRBD1 (5 bases). Deletions cut 1 base from V and 3 bases from J, with 15 bases between. This CDR3 has 16 residues. Germline V gives CDR1 SGHVS, CDR2 FNYEAQ.